The present TCR beta chain was sequenced within a study of shared clonotypes between healthy human individuals. Samples underwent the assay at deep level. Every subset's genomic DNA went evenly onto several immunoSEQ plates. The sequenced material, unsorted PBMC DNA, was run on ten immunoSEQ deep assay plates. The protocol was immunoSEQ multiplex PCR, while the TCRdb copy is restricted to in-frame clones and leaves out a portion. This sample has more than 450,000 clones, with 75% to 85% found just once. CDR1 SNHLY and CDR2 FYNNEI come from the germline V gene. Between the trimmed V and J ends, which lost 6 bases and 0 bases, there was a span of 9 bases. The CDR3 spans 14 residues.

The receptor was isolated from a woman between 40 and 55 years old in good health. Some clones in this sample may be carry-over from other donors' samples. This sequence joins TRBV2 and TRBJ1-3; D unresolved. The sequenced material came from PBMCs. This CDR3 is CASRQESSGNTIYF. The DNA for the CDR3 is TGTGCCAGCAGGCAGGAGTCCTCTGGAAACACCATATATTTT.